This T cell receptor (beta chain) was identified in a study of blood T cell repertoires in COVID-19. Study summary: Both acute and convalescent COVID-19 samples were obtained from the United States, Italy and Spain. The analysed material was cDNA or gDNA that came from T cells, B-cell-depleted T cells, or PBMCs.

V was pared by 4 bases and J by 4 bases, with 17 bases between. This CDR3 comprises 16 residues. Germline values: CDR1 SGHRS, CDR2 YFSETQ. Participant reports of clinical history set cohort assignment. Under the authors' procedure: Estimation of nucleated cell counts relied on the amplification of reference gene primers. Here immunoSEQ multiplex PCR was the method, and the copy in TCRdb shows in-frame clones only, minus some. The V and J calls and clone size were taken over from that table, and D and trimming were inferred from the DNA. The table records about 370,000 clones, roughly 90% of them present only once.

The chain uses TRBV5-1 and TRBJ2-2; possibly TRBD1 for D (6 bases). Sample: PBMCs or T cells enriched from blood (not recorded which). The origin of this receptor is a woman aged 40 to 49 who had been exposed to COVID-19. The CDR3 region has the DNA TGCGCCAGCAGCCCAATAAAGACAGGCGTCACCGGGGAGCTGTTTTTT. This sequence encodes CASSPIKTGVTGELFF.